The 4 T cell receptor beta chains reported below all come from one sample, sequenced in a study of OX40 agonist ivuxolimab in advanced cancers. Data came from immunoSEQ multiplex PCR; TCRdb stores just in-frame clones and leaves some out. Of over 35,000 clones listed, nearly 90% were seen once; the top ten hold around 41%. The input for sequencing was CD4+ or CD8+ T cells sorted from blood, taken in a trial of the OX40 agonist ivuxolimab. These receptors were collected from an adult with an advanced solid tumor such as melanoma, head and neck, liver or kidney cancer.

J is TRBJ2-7 and V is TRBV7-9; 9 bases fit TRBD1. Germline CDR1 is SEHNR and CDR2 is FQNEAQ (reference sequence). V was clipped by 5 bases and J by 4 bases; unmatched bases: 12. The CDR3 loop spans 16 amino acids. The CDR3 DNA follows: TGTGCCAGCAGCCCCGTAGGGACAGGGAAGGGTTACGAGCAGTACTTC. The encoded protein is CASSPVGTGKGYEQYF.

The V call is TRBV21-1, the J call TRBJ2-1. TRBV21-1 is a known pseudogene. This CDR3 region has 18 residues. CDR3 DNA: TGTGCCAGCAGCAAACTCCAGCGGGACAGCGGAACCTACAATGAGCAGTTCTTC. It codes for CASSKLQRDSGTYNEQFF.

This chain connects TRBV9 to TRBJ2-1; no definite D call. The CDR3 contains 16 residues. Germline loops: CDR1 SGDLS, CDR2 YYNGEE. V lost 3 bases and J lost 0, with 13 bases in between. CDR3 DNA: TGTGCCAGCAGCGCCGTTGCGGCGAGCTCCTACAATGAGCAGTTCTTC. Its protein product is CASSAVAASSYNEQFF. Complete variable domain (other parts from reference TRBV9 and TRBJ2-1): DSGVTQTPKHLITATGQRVTLRCSPRSGDLSVYWYQQSLDQGLQFLIQYYNGEERAKGNILERFSAQQFPDLHSELNLSSLELGDSALYFCASSAVAASSYNEQFFGPGTRLTVL.

This chain connects TRBV28 to TRBJ2-5, with D unclear. Between the trimmed V and J ends, which lost 2 bases and 4 bases, there was a span of 8 bases. This CDR3 is built from 13 residues. Germline CDR1 reads MDHEN; CDR2 reads SYDVKM. CDR3 protein: CASSLGLGETQYF. The CDR3 nucleotides are TGTGCCAGCAGTTTAGGGCTGGGAGAGACCCAGTACTTC.